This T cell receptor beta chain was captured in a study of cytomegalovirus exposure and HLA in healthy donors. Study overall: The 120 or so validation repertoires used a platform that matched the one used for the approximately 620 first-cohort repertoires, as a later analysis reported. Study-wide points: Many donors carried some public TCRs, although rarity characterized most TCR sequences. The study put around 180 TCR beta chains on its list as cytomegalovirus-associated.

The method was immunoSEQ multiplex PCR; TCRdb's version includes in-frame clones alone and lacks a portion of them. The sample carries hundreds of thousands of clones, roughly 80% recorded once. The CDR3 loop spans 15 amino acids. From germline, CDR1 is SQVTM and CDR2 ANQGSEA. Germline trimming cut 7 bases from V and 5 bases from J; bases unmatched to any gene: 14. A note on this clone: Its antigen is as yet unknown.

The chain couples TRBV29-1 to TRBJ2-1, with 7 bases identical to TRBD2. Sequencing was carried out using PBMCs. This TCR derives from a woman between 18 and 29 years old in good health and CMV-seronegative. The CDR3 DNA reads TGCAGCGAGCGAGCACCCGGGACTACGAACAATGAGCAGTTCTTC. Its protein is CSERAPGTTNNEQFF.